This T cell receptor (beta chain) was observed in a study of T cells expressing NK-cell markers. The study's findings and limits: Of the CD8+ T cell pool in about 6 donors, about 1.0-7.0% was accounted for by dominant NKG2C+ clonotypes. Questions lingered over whether expanded NKG2C+ T cell clones were HCMV-specific.

TCR beta cDNA was made by 5'RACE template switching with UMIs. Following a re-call of the 5' RACE reads, TCRdb has one entry per CDR3 protein and lacks DNA. The sample table sets out 550,000 to 600,000 distinct CDR3 sequences. For this clonotype: What it recognizes is unknown.

Sequenced input: blood T cells: a sorted CD56 or NKG2C T cell subset, CD4+ or CD8+ T cells, or bulk PBMC T cells (not recorded which). This TCR derives from a young man in good health.

The CDR3 loop reads CATSRPRGRGRGSNEQFF. The gene calls are TRBV15 and TRBJ2-1; the TCRdb D gene call, TRBD1, has no DNA to confirm it. Germline CDR1 LNHNV, CDR2 YYDKDF (reference sequence). The CDR3 contains 18 residues.